A single sample gave rise to the 6 T cell receptor beta chains below, sequenced in a study of tumour-infiltrating T cells in Burkitt lymphoma. Profiling relied on immunoSEQ multiplex PCR, and the TCRdb table lists in-frame clones only, not all of them. The repertoire holds approximately 1,600 clones, with 9.5% to 15% as singletons. The sequencing input was tumor tissue. The origin of the receptors is a human donor with Burkitt lymphoma.

This clone occurred a few times. The V gene is TRBV4-3, the J gene TRBJ2-3; 7 bases line up with TRBD2. Unmatched junction bases numbered 14, after V lost 1 base and J lost 4 bases. This CDR3 has 18 amino acids. CDR1 LGHNA and CDR2 YSLEER come from the germline V gene. The CDR3 nucleotides are TGCGCCAGCAGCCAAGGAGTTGGAGGCGGGAGAGGGGCAGATACGCAGTATTTT. This gives the protein CASSQGVGGGRGADTQYF.

The chain has TRBV4-1 and TRBJ1-5; tentatively, D is TRBD1 (6 bases). The CDR3 contains 15 residues. The germline V gene has CDR1 MGHRA and CDR2 YSYEKL. Trimming stripped 1 base from V and 4 bases from J, with 11 bases between. CDR3 sequence: CASSQVQGRNQPQHF. The CDR3 DNA reads as TGCGCCAGCAGCCAAGTTCAGGGGAGAAATCAGCCCCAGCATTTT.

This clone showed up just a few times. This chain links TRBV10-3 with TRBJ2-3; perhaps D is TRBD1 or TRBD2 (6 bases each). V was pared by 4 bases and J by 0 bases, with 23 bases between. The germline gives CDR1 ENHRY, CDR2 SYGVKD. CDR3 size: 19 residues. In nucleotides, the CDR3 is TGTGCCATCAGTGGCGGCGGAGGGGGTCCCCTTTTTAGCACAGATACGCAGTATTTT. The encoded protein is CAISGGGGGPLFSTDTQYF.

The chain combines TRBV30 with TRBJ1-5, with no clear D. Trimming stripped 0 bases from V and 15 bases from J, with 9 bases between. The CDR3 has 10 amino acids. Germline V gene data show CDR1 as GTSNPN and CDR2 as SVGIG (reference sequence). This CDR3 reads CAWSVEGMHF. In DNA form, the CDR3 reads TGTGCCTGGAGTGTAGAGGGTATGCATTTT.

The chain couples TRBV28 to TRBJ2-7; TRBD2 aligns across 8 bases. J lost 6 bases, V lost 5 bases, and 9 bases had no gene match. Germline V CDR1 and CDR2: MDHEN, SYDVKM. This CDR3 is 14 amino acids long. CDR3 in amino acids: CASSPPRTSREQYF. CDR3 DNA sequence: TGTGCCAGCAGTCCCCCCCGGACTAGCCGCGAGCAGTACTTC.

The chain joins TRBV2 to TRBJ2-3; D gene uncertain. The CDR3 spans 14 residues. Trimming took 1 base from V and 2 from J, leaving 7 bases between them. The germline gives CDR1 SNHLY, CDR2 FYNNEI. The CDR3 DNA is TGTGCCAGCAGTGAAGGCCACCCCACAGATACGCAGTATTTT. It yields the protein CASSEGHPTDTQYF.